This T cell receptor (beta chain) was documented in a study of cytomegalovirus exposure and HLA in healthy donors. With 60 Vbeta and 13 Jbeta primers, the PCR was carried out. Produced via immunoSEQ multiplex PCR; TCRdb's table is partial and in-frame only. The data show about 120,000 clones, with 81% seen just once and about 3.8% held by the top ten. The V gene's germline CDR1 is MNHEY and CDR2 SMNVEV (reference sequence). This CDR3 has 15 amino acids. Deletions cut 6 bases from V and 0 bases from J, with 14 bases between. The V gene is TRBV27, the J gene TRBJ1-2, with D possibly TRBD1 on 5 matching bases. The sample was PBMCs. The receptor was derived from a woman under 40 in good health and CMV-seronegative. The CDR3 DNA is TGTGCCAGCAGGTCGGAGGGGAGCCCTAACTATGGCTACACCTTC. Its translation: CASRSEGSPNYGYTF.